These 17 T cell receptor beta chains were all obtained from the same sample, sequenced in a study of early stage breast cancer tumors. The data were produced by immunoSEQ multiplex PCR, yet TCRdb's version contains in-frame clones alone and is incomplete. The data show over 11,000 clones, approximately 81% seen once. The sample taken for sequencing was normal breast tissue next to the tumor. These receptors were obtained from a person between 50 and 60 years old with breast cancer.

V usage is TRBV5-6 and J usage is TRBJ2-1; perhaps TRBD1 as D (5 bases). Trimming left V 4 bases short and J 4 bases short, with 15 bases between. This CDR3 is 15 amino acids long. The V gene's germline CDR1 is SGHDT and CDR2 YYEEEE. CDR3 protein: CASSRTWGGYNEQFF. The CDR3 bases are TGTGCCAGCAGCCGCACGTGGGGCGGATACAATGAGCAGTTCTTC.

Notes on this clone: Other DNA variants within this sample encode the same CDR3. The CDR3 DNA reads TGTGCCAGCAGCTTAGGGCTGAACACCGGGGAGCTGTTTTTT. Translation gives CASSLGLNTGELFF. The J gene is TRBJ2-2, the V gene TRBV11-2, with D unresolved. The V end lost 1 base, the J end lost 1 base, and 4 bases lay between the germline ends. This CDR3 spans 14 amino acids. The germline gives CDR1 SGHAT, CDR2 FQNNGV.

The J gene is TRBJ2-1, the V gene TRBV7-8; TRBD2 agrees at 10 bases. Germline V CDR1 and CDR2: SGHVS, FQNEAQ. The ends lost 0 bases at V and 8 bases at J; junction bases unmatched: 10. The length of the CDR3 is 17 residues. The CDR3 DNA is TGTGCCAGCAGCTTAGCTCGTAATCTAGCGGGAGTAGATGAGCAGTTCTTC. Protein product: CASSLARNLAGVDEQFF.

As to this clone: The sample has other DNA sequences that encode this CDR3 too. The V gene is TRBV2, the J gene TRBJ1-5; no firm D call. CDR1 SNHLY and CDR2 FYNNEI come from the germline V gene. V was clipped by 1 base and J by 0 bases, with 4 bases between them. This CDR3 contains 14 residues. The CDR3 DNA reads as TGTGCCAGCAGTGAAGAGATTAGCAATCAGCCCCAGCATTTT. Amino acids: CASSEEISNQPQHF.

The genes are TRBV5-1 and TRBJ2-7; 10 nucleotides match TRBD2. CDR1 is SGHRS and CDR2 is YFSETQ in the germline V gene. The CDR3 sequence is 15 residues long. Trimming cost V 0 bases and J 5 bases; bases outside gene matches: 5. The CDR3 bases are TGCGCCAGCAGCTTGGGGGCTAGCGGGAGCCACGAGCAGTACTTC. This encodes CASSLGASGSHEQYF.

This CDR3 is CATALGPTGANVLTF. Here the CDR3 DNA reads TGCGCCACCGCGCTCGGCCCAACTGGGGCCAACGTCCTGACTTTC. The chain combines TRBV5-1 with TRBJ2-6; D is uncertain. The CDR3 is made up of 15 amino acids. From germline, CDR1 is SGHRS and CDR2 YFSETQ. V dropped 9 bases and J dropped 2 bases, with 15 bases sitting between them.

The chain links TRBV7-9 to TRBJ2-6, with D perhaps TRBD1 or TRBD2 (6 bases each). V lost 3 bases to trimming and J lost 2 bases, with 14 bases between them. The CDR3 is 17 amino acids. Germline CDR1 SEHNR, CDR2 FQNEAQ (reference sequence). CDR3 sequence: CASSLEGGKTGANVLTF. CDR3 nucleotide sequence: TGTGCCAGCAGCTTGGAGGGGGGAAAGACTGGGGCCAACGTCCTGACTTTC. Based on the CDR3 plus reference TRBV7-9 and TRBJ2-6, the full variable domain is DTGVSQNPRHKITKRGQNVTFRCDPISEHNRLYWYRQTLGQGPEFLTYFQNEAQLEKSRLLSDRFSAERPKGSFSTLEIQRTEQGDSAMYLCASSLEGGKTGANVLTFGAGSRLTVL.

The genes are TRBV19 and TRBJ1-1, with TRBD1 as a possible D gene (6 bases). V lost 1 base to trimming and J lost 5 bases, with 11 bases between them. Per the germline V gene, CDR1 is LNHDA and CDR2 is SQIVND (reference sequence). This CDR3 is built from 14 residues. The CDR3 DNA sequence: TGTGCCAGTAGTATAGTGGGGGGCGAGACTGAAGCTTTCTTT. Translation: CASSIVGGETEAFF.

The chain couples TRBV29-1 to TRBJ2-3, with a weak D call TRBD2 (6 bases). The V gene's germline CDR1 is SQVTM and CDR2 ANQGSEA. CDR3 length: 16 residues. V lost 3 bases to trimming and J lost 0 bases, with 16 bases between them. CDR3 loop: CSVELTVGTSTDTQYF. In nucleotides, the CDR3 is TGCAGCGTTGAGTTGACTGTGGGGACTAGCACAGATACGCAGTATTTT.

This chain joins TRBV15 and TRBJ2-7; perhaps TRBD2 as D (5 bases). Trimming shortened V by 0 bases and J by 7 bases, and 16 bases separated the two germline ends. CDR3 length equals 15 residues. Germline V gene sequence: CDR1 LNHNV, CDR2 YYDKDF (reference sequence). The CDR3: CATSRDLVSTGEQYF. CDR3 bases: TGTGCCACCAGCAGAGATCTGGTTTCGACGGGGGAGCAGTACTTC.

This chain uses TRBV7-2 with TRBJ2-3; D remains ambiguous. V lost 1 base and J 7 bases, leaving 18 bases between the germline ends. This CDR3 contains 16 residues. In germline, CDR1 is SGHTA, CDR2 FQGNSA. DNA of the CDR3: TGTGCCAGCAGCTTAGTGCTTGTAACTCGCAGGAATACGCAGTATTTT. Amino acids: CASSLVLVTRRNTQYF.

The rearrangement uses TRBV5-1 and TRBJ1-6; D is ambiguous. Trimming took 7 bases from V and 7 from J, leaving 15 bases between them. This CDR3 spans 14 amino acids. The V gene's germline CDR1 is SGHRS and CDR2 YFSETQ. CDR3 loop: CASRPDGNNSPLHF. CDR3 DNA sequence: TGCGCCAGCCGGCCGGACGGGAACAATTCACCCCTCCACTTT.

There are a few counts of this clone. The gene calls are TRBV18 and TRBJ2-3; 13 bases agree with TRBD2. The J segment lost 3 bases and the V segment lost 8 bases, leaving 5 bases of the junction unmatched. This CDR3 contains 15 residues. The germline gives CDR1 KGHSH, CDR2 LQKENI. DNA for the CDR3: TGTGCCAGCGCGGGACTAGCGGGAACGACAGATACGCAGTATTTT. Amino acids: CASAGLAGTTDTQYF.

The chain carries TRBV9 and TRBJ2-5; D remains unclear. The germline V gene encodes CDR1 SGDLS and CDR2 YYNGEE. V dropped 0 bases and J dropped 3 bases, with 9 bases sitting between them. CDR3 length: 14 amino acids. CDR3 in DNA: TGTGCCAGCAGCGTAGGAGCGTCCAAAGAGACCCAGTACTTC. Amino acids: CASSVGASKETQYF.

CDR3 sequence (DNA): TGTGCCAGCAGCTCCTCCGGGACAGGGCATATTGAAGCTTTCTTT. Its translation: CASSSSGTGHIEAFF. The chain is built from TRBV5-4 and TRBJ1-1, with 9 bases that match TRBD1. Germline V CDR1 and CDR2: SGHNT, YYREEE (reference sequence). There are 15 residues in the CDR3. J lost 7 bases, V lost 3 bases, and 10 bases had no gene match. Based on the CDR3 plus reference TRBV5-4 and TRBJ1-1, the full variable domain is ETGVTQSPTHLIKTRGQQVTLRCSSQSGHNTVSWYQQALGQGPQFIFQYYREEENGRGNFPPRFSGLQFPNYSSELNVNALELDDSALYLCASSSSGTGHIEAFFGQGTRLTVV.

The chain combines TRBV27 with TRBJ1-5; D is uncertain. Germline V gives CDR1 MNHEY, CDR2 SMNVEV (reference sequence). V was shortened by 4 bases and J by 0 bases, with 16 bases between the two germline ends. This CDR3 is built from 17 residues. CDR3: CASSSGTAVNSNQPQHF. DNA for the CDR3: TGTGCCAGCAGTTCCGGTACAGCAGTCAATAGCAATCAGCCCCAGCATTTT.

The chain joins TRBV4-1 to TRBJ1-2, with D unresolved. V was cut by 7 bases and J by 7 bases, with 19 bases left in between. CDR3 size: 14 residues. Germline V gene sequence: CDR1 MGHRA, CDR2 YSYEKL. CDR3 coding DNA: TGCGCCAGCAAACCGGACGGAGGTTGGGGTGGCTACACCTTC. Residues: CASKPDGGWGGYTF.